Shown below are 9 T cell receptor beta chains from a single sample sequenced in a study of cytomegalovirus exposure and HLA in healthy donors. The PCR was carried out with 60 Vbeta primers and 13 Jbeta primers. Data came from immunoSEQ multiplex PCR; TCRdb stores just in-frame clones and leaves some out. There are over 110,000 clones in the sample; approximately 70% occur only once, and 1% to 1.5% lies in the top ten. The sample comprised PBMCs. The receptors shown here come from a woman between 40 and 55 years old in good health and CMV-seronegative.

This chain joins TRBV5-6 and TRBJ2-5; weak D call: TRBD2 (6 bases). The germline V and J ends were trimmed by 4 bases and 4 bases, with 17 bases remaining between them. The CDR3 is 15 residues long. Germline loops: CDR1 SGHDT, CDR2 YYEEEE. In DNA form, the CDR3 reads TGTGCCAGCAGCGAAGACGGACTAAGGCCAGAGACCCAGTACTTC. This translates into CASSEDGLRPETQYF. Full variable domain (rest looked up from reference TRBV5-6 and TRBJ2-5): DAGVTQSPTHLIKTRGQQVTLRCSPKSGHDTVSWYQQALGQGPQFIFQYYEEEERQRGNFPDRFSGHQFPNYSSELNVNALLLGDSALYLCASSEDGLRPETQYFGPGTRLLVL.

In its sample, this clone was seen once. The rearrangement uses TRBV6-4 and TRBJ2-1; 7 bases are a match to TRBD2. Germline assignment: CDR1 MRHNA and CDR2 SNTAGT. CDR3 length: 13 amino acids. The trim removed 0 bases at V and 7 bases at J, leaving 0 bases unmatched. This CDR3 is CASSDSRGNEQFF. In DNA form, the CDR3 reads TGTGCCAGCAGTGACTCGCGGGGGAATGAGCAGTTCTTC.

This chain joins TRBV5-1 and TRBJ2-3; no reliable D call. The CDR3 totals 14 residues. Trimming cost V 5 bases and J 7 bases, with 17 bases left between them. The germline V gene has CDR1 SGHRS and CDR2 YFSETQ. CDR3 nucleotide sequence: TGCGCCAGCAGTTTACTCGAGTTTAGAAATACGCAGTATTTT. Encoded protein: CASSLLEFRNTQYF.

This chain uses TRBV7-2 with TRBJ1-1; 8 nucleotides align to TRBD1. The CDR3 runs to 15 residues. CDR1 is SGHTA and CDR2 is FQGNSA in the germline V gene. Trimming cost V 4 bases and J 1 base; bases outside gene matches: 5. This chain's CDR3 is CASSYKGTGNTEAFF. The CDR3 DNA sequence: TGTGCCAGCAGCTACAAGGGGACAGGGAACACTGAAGCTTTCTTT.

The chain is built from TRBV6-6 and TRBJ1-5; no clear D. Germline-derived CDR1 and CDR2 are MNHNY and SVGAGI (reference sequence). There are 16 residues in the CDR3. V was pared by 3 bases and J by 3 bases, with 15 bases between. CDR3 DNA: TGTGCCAGCAGTTATGGCAGGACTGACCCCAATCAGCCCCAGCATTTT. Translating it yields CASSYGRTDPNQPQHF.

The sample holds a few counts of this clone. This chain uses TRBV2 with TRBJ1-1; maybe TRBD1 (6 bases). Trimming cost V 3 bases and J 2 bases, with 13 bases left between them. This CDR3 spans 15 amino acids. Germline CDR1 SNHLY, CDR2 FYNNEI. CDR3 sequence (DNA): TGTGCCAGCAGTGAGGCGACAGGATACAACACTGAAGCTTTCTTT. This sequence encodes CASSEATGYNTEAFF.

CDR3 DNA sequence: TGTGCCAGCAGTGGGCAGACTTTACTTAATTCACCCCTCCACTTT. Translated, it gives CASSGQTLLNSPLHF. V and J are TRBV2 and TRBJ1-6; D remains ambiguous. Germline V gives CDR1 SNHLY, CDR2 FYNNEI. This CDR3 spans 15 amino acids. V lost 4 bases, J lost 6 bases, and 13 bases lay in between.

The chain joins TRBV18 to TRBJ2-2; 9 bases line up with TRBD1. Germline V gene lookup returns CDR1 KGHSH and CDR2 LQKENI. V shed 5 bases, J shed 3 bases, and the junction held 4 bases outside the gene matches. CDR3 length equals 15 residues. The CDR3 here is CASSVGTGYTGELFF. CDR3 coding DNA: TGTGCCAGCTCAGTCGGGACAGGGTACACCGGGGAGCTGTTTTTT.

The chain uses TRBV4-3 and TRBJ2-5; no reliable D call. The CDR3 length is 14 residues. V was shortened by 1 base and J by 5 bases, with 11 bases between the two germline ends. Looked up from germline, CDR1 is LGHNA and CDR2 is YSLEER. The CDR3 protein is CASSQVFSRETQYF. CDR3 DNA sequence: TGCGCCAGCAGCCAAGTCTTCTCCCGGGAGACCCAGTACTTC.